These 20 T cell receptor beta chains came from one sample sequenced in a study of T cell responses to AZD1222 COVID-19 vaccine. Sequencing used immunoSEQ multiplex PCR; TCRdb keeps in-frame clones, though not all of them. This sample carries about 160,000 clones, about 90% of them seen once, and the ten largest clones take roughly 4.3%. The sequenced sample was peripheral blood, obtained on day 0 of MenACWY control vaccination. These receptor sequences come from an adult in good health.

The chain has TRBV6-5 and TRBJ2-7; 8 nucleotides align to TRBD1. V dropped 6 bases and J dropped 4; count of bases not matched to a gene: 2. CDR3 size: 12 residues. Germline V gene data show CDR1 as MNHEY and CDR2 as SVGAGI. CDR3 sequence: CASSDRGYEQYF. CDR3 bases: TGTGCCAGCAGCGACAGGGGATACGAGCAGTACTTC.

V and J are TRBV24-1 and TRBJ2-3; TRBD2 matches at 11 bases. The CDR3 has 16 residues. Germline V gene data show CDR1 as KGHDR and CDR2 as SFDVKD. J was trimmed by 10 bases and V by 4 bases; bases with no gene match: 12. The CDR3 spells CATSDPTSGSFHAQYF. As DNA, the CDR3 is TGTGCCACCAGTGACCCTACTAGCGGGAGTTTTCACGCGCAGTATTTT.

The V call is TRBV19, the J call TRBJ2-1, with D perhaps TRBD2 (6 bases). V was clipped by 7 bases and J by 6 bases, with 22 bases between them. Germline V gene sequence: CDR1 LNHDA, CDR2 SQIVND (reference sequence). The CDR3 covers 16 residues. CDR3: CASKEGGLVSSNEQFF. CDR3 bases: TGTGCCAGTAAAGAAGGAGGGCTAGTGTCTTCCAATGAGCAGTTCTTC. Combining the CDR3 with reference TRBV19 and TRBJ2-1 gives the whole variable domain DGGITQSPKYLFRKEGQNVTLSCEQNLNHDAMYWYRQDPGQGLRLIYYSQIVNDFQKGDIAEGYSVSREKKESFPLTVTSAQKNPTAFYLCASKEGGLVSSNEQFFGPGTRLTVL.

The chain joins TRBV27 to TRBJ2-1; 11 bases map to TRBD2. J was trimmed by 4 bases and V by 7 bases; bases with no gene match: 6. The germline gives CDR1 MNHEY, CDR2 SMNVEV (reference sequence). CDR3 length: 15 amino acids. The DNA of the CDR3 is TGTGCCAGCAAAATGCGACTAGCGGGGTACAATGAGCAGTTCTTC. Translating it yields CASKMRLAGYNEQFF.

This chain joins TRBV10-1 and TRBJ2-7; 7 bases align to TRBD1. The CDR3 covers 13 residues. V was clipped by 6 bases and J by 2 bases; unmatched bases: 4. Germline V gene lookup returns CDR1 WNHNN and CDR2 SYGVQD (reference sequence). The DNA of the CDR3 is TGCGCCAGCAGCCGGACAGGCGCCTACGAGCAGTACTTC. As protein: CASSRTGAYEQYF.

Here the CDR3 DNA reads TGTGCCACCAGTCCCACCCGATCCAACACCGGGGAGCTGTTTTTT. It translates to CATSPTRSNTGELFF. The genes are TRBV9 and TRBJ2-2; no clear D gene. This CDR3 is 15 amino acids long. The germline V gene encodes CDR1 SGDLS and CDR2 YYNGEE. Trimming left V 9 bases short and J 2 bases short, with 17 bases between. The full variable domain, in which reference TRBV9 and TRBJ2-2 provide the parts outside the CDR3, is DSGVTQTPKHLITATGQRVTLRCSPRSGDLSVYWYQQSLDQGLQFLIQYYNGEERAKGNILERFSAQQFPDLHSELNLSSLELGDSALYFCATSPTRSNTGELFFGEGSRLTVL.

The chain combines TRBV5-4 with TRBJ2-1, with 8 bases identical to TRBD2. With V trimmed by 1 base and J by 6 bases, 9 bases remained unmatched. The length of the CDR3 is 16 residues. Germline-derived CDR1 and CDR2 are SGHNT and YYREEE (reference sequence). In nucleotides, the CDR3 is TGTGCCAGCAGCTTGAACCCGGGACTAGGGTCCAATGAGCAGTTCTTC. This translates into CASSLNPGLGSNEQFF.

J is TRBJ2-2 and V is TRBV7-8, with D perhaps assigned TRBD1 or TRBD2 (5 bases each). The V and J ends lost 0 bases and 0 bases respectively, with 8 bases between them. The CDR3 length is 16 residues. Germline CDR1 reads SGHVS; CDR2 reads FQNEAQ. The CDR3 sequence is CASSLAGRTNTGELFF. The DNA for the CDR3 is TGTGCCAGCAGCTTAGCGGGACGGACGAACACCGGGGAGCTGTTTTTT.

This clone turned up a few times. V is TRBV20-1 and J is TRBJ2-5, with D perhaps matching TRBD2 (6 bases). Germline-derived CDR1 and CDR2 are DFQATT and SNEGSKA (reference sequence). The CDR3 length is 11 residues. This chain's CDR3 is CKTGRGETQYF. In DNA form, the CDR3 reads TGCAAGACTGGGCGGGGAGAGACCCAGTACTTC.

The table lists this clone with a count of one. The V and J genes are TRBV11-2 and TRBJ1-4; no firm D call. Trimming took 1 base from V and 7 from J, leaving 10 bases between them. CDR3 length equals 14 residues. Germline V lookup: CDR1 SGHAT, CDR2 FQNNGV. The CDR3: CASSLGGGGEKLFF. The CDR3 DNA reads TGTGCCAGCAGCTTAGGGGGAGGTGGTGAAAAACTGTTTTTT.

V gene TRBV9 combines with J gene TRBJ2-7, with TRBD1 identical over 8 bases. The CDR3 length is 13 residues. V dropped 4 bases and J dropped 4; count of bases not matched to a gene: 4. The germline V gene has CDR1 SGDLS and CDR2 YYNGEE. The CDR3 bases are TGTGCCAGCAGCCCAAGGACAGGGTACGAGCAGTACTTC. It encodes CASSPRTGYEQYF.

This chain connects TRBV2 to TRBJ1-4, with a weak D call TRBD1 (5 bases). The CDR3 loop spans 15 amino acids. Trimming removed 7 bases from V and 8 bases from J, with 20 bases in between. Per the germline V gene, CDR1 is SNHLY and CDR2 is FYNNEI. CDR3 sequence (DNA): TGTGCCAGCACACCCGGGACCCAGATGGGGGAAAAACTGTTTTTT. This translates into CASTPGTQMGEKLFF. Supplemented by reference TRBV2 and TRBJ1-4, the full variable domain reads EPEVTQTPSHQVTQMGQEVILRCVPISNHLYFYWYRQILGQKVEFLVSFYNNEISEKSEIFDDQFSVERPDGSNFTLKIRSTKLEDSAMYFCASTPGTQMGEKLFFGSGTQLSVL.

This clone was observed a few times. V usage is TRBV9 and J usage is TRBJ1-5, with TRBD1 as a possible D gene (6 bases). Germline V gene data show CDR1 as SGDLS and CDR2 as YYNGEE. The CDR3 totals 15 residues. Trimming removed 4 bases at V and 0 bases at J, with 11 bases between. In DNA, the CDR3 is TGTGCCAGCAGCCTGGACAGTAATAGCAATCAGCCCCAGCATTTT. This gives the protein CASSLDSNSNQPQHF.

The gene calls are TRBV6-2 or TRBV6-3 and TRBJ2-5; the match to TRBD1 covers 7 bases. This CDR3 comprises 17 residues. With V trimmed by 4 bases and J by 5 bases, 16 bases remained unmatched. Per germline, CDR1 MNHEY and CDR2 SVGEGT. In DNA form, the CDR3 reads TGTGCCAGCAGTTTCACTATCTTTAGTGACAGGGAGGAGACCCAGTACTTC. The encoded protein is CASSFTIFSDREETQYF.

The rearrangement uses TRBV27 and TRBJ1-3, with no clear D. Germline CDR1 and CDR2: MNHEY and SMNVEV (reference sequence). The ends were cut back, 7 bases at V and 0 bases at J, with 10 bases in the middle. The CDR3 is 14 amino acids. In nucleotides, the CDR3 is TGTGCCAGCACACAACAAGTCTCTGGAAACACCATATATTTT. Translating it yields CASTQQVSGNTIYF.

The chain recombines TRBV9 with TRBJ2-3; 9 nucleotides align to TRBD2. Germline V CDR1 and CDR2: SGDLS, YYNGEE. Losses at the gene ends were 1 base for V and 4 bases for J; bases not matched to a gene: 10. The CDR3 consists of 17 residues. In nucleotides, the CDR3 is TGTGCCAGCAGCGTATGGCCCGTTAGCGGGAGACCAGATACGCAGTATTTT. Translating gives CASSVWPVSGRPDTQYF.

The rearrangement uses TRBV11-2 and TRBJ1-4; 7 bases line up with TRBD1. Unmatched junction bases numbered 6, after V lost 0 bases and J lost 14 bases. The germline gives CDR1 SGHAT, CDR2 FQNNGV. This CDR3 region has 13 residues. CDR3 bases: TGTGCCAGCAGCTTAGACGATCAGGGGGGCCTGTTTTTT. Translated: CASSLDDQGGLFF.

This clone showed up just a few times. The chain recombines TRBV6-2 or TRBV6-3 with TRBJ2-7; 9 nucleotides match TRBD1. V lost 6 bases and J lost 7; bases outside the gene matches: 13. The CDR3 has 15 residues. Germline V CDR1 and CDR2: MNHEY, SVGEGT. The CDR3 DNA is TGTGCCAGCAGCTCAACGGGACAGGGATCGTGGGAGCAGTACTTC. Its translation: CASSSTGQGSWEQYF.

V is TRBV19 and J is TRBJ2-2; the D gene is possibly TRBD2 (5 bases). Germline V gives CDR1 LNHDA, CDR2 SQIVND (reference sequence). Trimming removed 3 bases at V and 3 bases at J, with 8 bases between. The CDR3 length is 14 residues. The CDR3 loop reads CASSIQADTGELFF. DNA for the CDR3: TGTGCCAGTAGTATCCAAGCGGACACCGGGGAGCTGTTTTTT.

V gene TRBV19 combines with J gene TRBJ1-5; D perhaps matches TRBD1 (5 bases). The CDR3 runs 15 residues. Germline CDR1 reads LNHDA; CDR2 reads SQIVND (reference sequence). V lost 4 bases and J lost 2, with 12 bases in between. CDR3 nucleotide sequence: TGTGCCAGTAGTAACTGGGGGAGAGGCAATCAGCCCCAGCATTTT. Protein product: CASSNWGRGNQPQHF.